This T cell receptor beta chain was recovered during a study of T cell responses to AZD1222 COVID-19 vaccine. Study as a whole: Some second doses came at about 4 weeks and others at about 12 weeks; these were pooled. Study findings and constraints: The donor group comprised mostly white British people and more females; the analysis possibly underestimated clonal diversity. Recipients of two AZD1222 doses showed rising Spike-specific TCR breadth and depth. Just a handful of AZD1222 recipients tested seropositive at baseline.

CDR3 length: 14 residues. Germline V gene lookup returns CDR1 MNHEY and CDR2 SVGAGI. Trimming at V came to 4 bases and at J to 6 bases, leaving 6 bases not matched to a gene. Regarding this clone: What it recognizes is unknown.

Only in-frame clones appear in the TCRdb table, and some are missing; sequencing was by immunoSEQ multiplex PCR. The sample consists of 100,000 to 150,000 clones, about nine tenths of them appearing once. V and J are TRBV6-5 and TRBJ1-2; TRBD1 agrees at 9 bases. Source: peripheral blood, taken on day 0 of AZD1222 vaccination. This TCR was sampled from an adult in good health. CDR3 in DNA: TGTGCCAGCAGTTTGGCAGGACAGGGGCATGGCTACACCTTC. This encodes CASSLAGQGHGYTF.